The source of this T cell receptor beta chain is a study of vaccination and CD4 T cells after COVID-19. Study-wide context: Blood was drawn a median around 72 days post second dose, range 14 to 241. The authors gave control cultures a CEFX pool, an HIV-1 Nef pool, or no peptide.

Comment on this clonotype: What it binds is not known. One end of the junction varies from germline; a read error may be responsible.

Cultured CD4+ T cell DNA was sequenced using the Oncomine TCR Beta short-read assay. Researchers extracted genomic DNA from CD4+ T cells that had been cultured. TCRdb itself ran the PCR reads through MiXCR, one entry per CDR3 protein. The sample has some 11,000 distinct CDR3 sequences, approximately 64% seen once. Regarding treatment: approximately nine-day PBMC culture with coronavirus spike peptide pools or control peptides (ViraFEST assay). It was on days 3 and 7 that half the medium was replaced with fresh IL-2 medium. Germline loops: CDR1 SGHTA, CDR2 FQGNSA. The CDR3 totals 14 residues. The sequencing input was CD4+ T cells from blood, cultured in vitro. This TCR came from a human donor who had recovered from COVID-19. This sequence joins TRBV7-2 and TRBJ1-2; TRBD1 matches 10 bases. CDR3 region: CASSFGQGDYGYTF. CDR3 bases: TGTGCCAGCAGCTTTGGACAGGGGGACTACGGCTACACCTTC.